Sequencing of this T cell receptor (beta chain) was carried out in a study of T-cell memory formation after mild COVID-19 (dated by TCRdb to the early 2020s). About the investigation overall: TCR sequence clusters from the two donors were largely donor specific. In a couple of donors, T-cell clones that expanded and contracted after mild COVID-19 were followed by sequencing TCRalpha and TCRbeta repertoires longitudinally. Two young, previously healthy adult volunteers made up the cohort, one male and one female.

PBMCs were isolated by Ficoll-Paque density gradient centrifugation. V loses 0 bases, J loses 0 bases, and the germline ends lie 10 bases apart. The CDR3 holds 16 amino acids from the cysteine to the phenylalanine. Only the CDR3 portion is preserved as DNA: 48 bases, with reading frame beginning at the first base. From a lookup of the germline V gene, CDR1 and CDR2 are LGHNA and YSLEER. Points the paper makes about the study in general: Some responding clones were detected in pre-infection memory, suggesting pre-existing cross-reactive memory T cells joined the SARS-CoV-2 response. Balanced CD4/CD8 phenotypes were observed for clones contracting from day 15 to 85, whereas a bias towards CD4+ was observed for a second wave of clones expanding from day 15 to 37. The study included only a couple of mild cases, and larger cohorts that include severe cases with pre-infection samples were judged to be necessary. Contracting CD4+ clones were located mainly in the CM and EM memory subsets, whereas CD8+ clones were found to be enriched in EMRA. Whether the second-wave clones peaking on day 37 were SARS-CoV-2 specific was not confirmed.

In this sample, this clonotype turned up a few times. Its antigen is currently not known. The sample holds no much larger clone one base away, and base qualities are not on file. Sequencing was carried out with an Illumina NovaSeq 6000. Using 5'RACE with constant-segment primers, TCRalpha and TCRbeta cDNA libraries were constructed, with sample barcodes and unique molecular identifiers added in the process. RNA was extracted from every sample with Trizol reagent. Library amplification was performed in two PCR steps, and a second sample barcode and Illumina TruSeq adapters were introduced in the second step. Sequencing of libraries was performed on an Illumina NovaSeq with 2 x 150 bp paired-end reads. Turning to the authors' computational methods: Reads were demultiplexed and collapsed into UMI-guided consensus sequences with migec v1.2.7. Using mixcr v2.1.11, UMI consensuses were aligned to TRA and TRB V and J templates and then assembled into clonotypes. Clonotypes were classified as expanded or contracted when called significant by both edgeR and NoisET, with noise models trained on biological replicates. edgeR calls used a false discovery rate-adjusted p below 0.01 and a log2 fold-change threshold of 1. PCA with hierarchical clustering of max-normalized trajectories of the 1000 most abundant clonotypes was used as exploratory dynamics analysis. Separately sequenced CD4+ and CD8+ repertoires were used to assign the CD4 or CD8 phenotype of responding clones. TCRdb reworked the public reads: Q25 trimming with fastp, MiXCR clone assembly, productive beta chains retained. Rows are unified per CDR3 protein, each entry keeping the most common DNA and genes. V and J calls and clone size were set by TCRdb, not the authors. Here the sample has about 150,000 distinct CDR3 sequences; roughly 30% occur a single time. The ten top clones hold around 13% of the sample.

The clonotype comes from an adult woman who had mild COVID-19 (a few samples of this study predate the infection). The sample titles of this study are shuffled in the database, so cell type and time point are left out; the donor was told from shared clones. Material for sequencing was PBMCs or a T cell subset sorted from them (not recorded which). The receptor chain draws on TRBV4-3 and TRBJ2-3; too little of a D gene remains to name it. The DNA reads as follows: TGCGCCAGCAGCCAAGATAGGAGCACTAGCACAGATACGCAGTATTTT. This sequence encodes CASSQDRSTSTDTQYF.